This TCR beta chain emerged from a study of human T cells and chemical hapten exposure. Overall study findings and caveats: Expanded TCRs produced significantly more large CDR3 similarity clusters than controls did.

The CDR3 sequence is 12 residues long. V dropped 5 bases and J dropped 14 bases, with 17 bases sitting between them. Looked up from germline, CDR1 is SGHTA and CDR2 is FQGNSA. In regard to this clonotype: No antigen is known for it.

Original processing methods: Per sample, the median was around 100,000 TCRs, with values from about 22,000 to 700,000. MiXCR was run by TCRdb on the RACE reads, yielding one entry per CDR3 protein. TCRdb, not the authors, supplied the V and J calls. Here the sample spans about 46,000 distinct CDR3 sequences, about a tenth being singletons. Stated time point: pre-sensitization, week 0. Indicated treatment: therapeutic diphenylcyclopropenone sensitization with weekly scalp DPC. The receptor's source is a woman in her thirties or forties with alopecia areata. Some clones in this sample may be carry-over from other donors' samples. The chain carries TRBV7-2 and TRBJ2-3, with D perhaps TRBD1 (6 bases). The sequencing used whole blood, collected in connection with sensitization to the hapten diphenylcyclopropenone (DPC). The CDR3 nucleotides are TGTGCCAGCAGCGGCGTGGGGGCCGCCGTGTATTTT. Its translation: CASSGVGAAVYF.